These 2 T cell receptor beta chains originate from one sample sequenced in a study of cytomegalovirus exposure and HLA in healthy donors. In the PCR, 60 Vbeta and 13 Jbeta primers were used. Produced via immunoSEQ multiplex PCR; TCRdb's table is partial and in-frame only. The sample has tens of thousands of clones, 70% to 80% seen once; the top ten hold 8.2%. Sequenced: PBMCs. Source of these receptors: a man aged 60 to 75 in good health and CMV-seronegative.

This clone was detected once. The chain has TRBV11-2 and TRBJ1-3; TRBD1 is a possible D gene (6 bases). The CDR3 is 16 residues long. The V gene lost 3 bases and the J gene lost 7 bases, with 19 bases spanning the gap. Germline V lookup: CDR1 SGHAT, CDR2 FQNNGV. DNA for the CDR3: TGTGCCAGCAGCTTCCTACAGGGACTAGGCGGTAACACCATATATTTT. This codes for CASSFLQGLGGNTIYF.

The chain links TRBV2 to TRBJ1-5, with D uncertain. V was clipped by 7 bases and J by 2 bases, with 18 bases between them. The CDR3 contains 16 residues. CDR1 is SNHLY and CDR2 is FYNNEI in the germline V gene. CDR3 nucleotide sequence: TGTGCCAGCACCCCTACCGCGAGGAGGGGCAATCAGCCCCAGCATTTT. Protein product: CASTPTARRGNQPQHF.